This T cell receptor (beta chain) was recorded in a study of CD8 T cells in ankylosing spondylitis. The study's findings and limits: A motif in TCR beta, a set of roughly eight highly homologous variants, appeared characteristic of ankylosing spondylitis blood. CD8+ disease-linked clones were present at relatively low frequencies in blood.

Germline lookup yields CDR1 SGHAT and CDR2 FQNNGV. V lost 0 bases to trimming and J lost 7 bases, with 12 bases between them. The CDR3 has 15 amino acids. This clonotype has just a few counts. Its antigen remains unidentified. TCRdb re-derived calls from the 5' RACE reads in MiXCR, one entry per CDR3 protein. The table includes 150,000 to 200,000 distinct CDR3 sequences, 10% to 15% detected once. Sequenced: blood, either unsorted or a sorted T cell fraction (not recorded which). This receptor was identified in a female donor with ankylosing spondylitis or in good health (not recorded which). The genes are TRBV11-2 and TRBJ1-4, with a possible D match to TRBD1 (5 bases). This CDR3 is CASSLDQGVFEKLFF. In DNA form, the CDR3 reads TGTGCCAGCAGCTTAGATCAAGGGGTCTTTGAAAAACTGTTTTTT.